Below, one T cell receptor (beta chain) is given with its context. The antigen remains unidentified. The record originates from a study of cytomegalovirus exposure and HLA in healthy donors. CDR3 size: 14 residues. With V trimmed by 3 bases and J by 9 bases, 9 bases remained unmatched. The germline V gene encodes CDR1 SQVTM and CDR2 ANQGSEA. General study points: Reportedly, cytomegalovirus status was diagnosed with high sensitivity and specificity. V- and J-gene trimming of TCR beta was linked (in a later analysis) to a missense DCLRE1C variant. Some highly shared sequence variants likely arose as a pipeline artifact.

The PCR made use of 60 Vbeta and 13 Jbeta primers. Original data processing: Unique TCR beta chains totaled about 73 million in a later count, with around 10 million of them shared. TCRdb's table, derived via immunoSEQ multiplex PCR, lists solely in-frame clones and lacks some. Clonal size and the V and J genes are those of that table, whereas D and trimming came from the DNA. The sample yields 100,000 to 120,000 clones, 67% seen once. The chain couples TRBV29-1 to TRBJ2-1; the match to TRBD2 covers 9 bases. The clonotype comes from a man younger than 30 in good health and CMV-seropositive. The specimen sequenced was PBMCs. As DNA, the CDR3 is TGCAGCGTTGATGGGCGGGGGGGCCTTTTTGAGCAGTTCTTC. This gives the protein CSVDGRGGLFEQFF.